This section outlines one TCR beta chain sequence together with its context. Its target is unknown. This record belongs to a study of cytomegalovirus exposure and HLA in healthy donors. Trimming left V 4 bases short and J 7 bases short, with 18 bases between. Germline loops: CDR1 SGHDT, CDR2 YYEEEE. This CDR3 comprises 15 residues. Broader study findings: It was likely that a cluster of highly shared sequence variants was a sequencing artifact. Reportedly, TCR beta sequences accurately predicted HLA-A and HLA-B alleles in most subjects. Using a false discovery rate of 0.05, a later analysis showed that around 16,000 TCR beta sequences were associated with HLA alleles. It was in a later analysis that TCR association rates were seen to vary by HLA locus, highest for DRB1 and lowest for HLA-C.

It was with 60 Vbeta and 13 Jbeta primers that the PCR ran. The data were produced by immunoSEQ multiplex PCR, yet TCRdb's version contains in-frame clones alone and is incomplete. The sample lists around 180,000 clones, approximately 80% occurring once. This chain links TRBV5-6 with TRBJ1-5; D remains unclear. Input material: PBMCs. This receptor was obtained from a girl aged 2-10 years in good health and CMV-seropositive. CDR3: CASSPGPGKGQPQHF. The CDR3 DNA follows: TGTGCCAGCAGCCCCGGTCCGGGGAAAGGACAGCCCCAGCATTTT.